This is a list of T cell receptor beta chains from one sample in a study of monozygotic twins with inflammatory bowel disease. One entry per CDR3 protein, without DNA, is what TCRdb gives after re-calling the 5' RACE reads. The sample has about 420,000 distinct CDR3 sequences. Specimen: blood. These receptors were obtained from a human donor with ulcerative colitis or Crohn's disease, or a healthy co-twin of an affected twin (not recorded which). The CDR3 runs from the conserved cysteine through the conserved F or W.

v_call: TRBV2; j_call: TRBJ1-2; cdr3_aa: CASSEFRTAPFNYGYTF
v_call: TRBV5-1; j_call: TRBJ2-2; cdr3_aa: CASGPGATNTGELFF
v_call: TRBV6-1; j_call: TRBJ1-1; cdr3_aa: CASTTTGSAKVEAFF
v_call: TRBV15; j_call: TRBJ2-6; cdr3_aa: CATAVRGANVLTF
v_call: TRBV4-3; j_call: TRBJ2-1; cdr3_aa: CASGQRELNEQFF
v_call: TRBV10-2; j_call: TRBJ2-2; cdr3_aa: CASSGLAANTGELFF
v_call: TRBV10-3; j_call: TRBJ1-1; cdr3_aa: CAISEHPTEAFF
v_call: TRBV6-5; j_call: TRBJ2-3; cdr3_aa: CASSYASGRAEDTQYF
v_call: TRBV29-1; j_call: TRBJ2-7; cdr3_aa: CSVVTGLALYEQYF
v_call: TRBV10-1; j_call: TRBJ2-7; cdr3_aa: CASSVTASSYEQYF
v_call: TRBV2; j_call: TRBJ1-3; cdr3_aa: CASSTGASGNTIYF
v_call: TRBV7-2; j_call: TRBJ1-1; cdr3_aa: CASSPSGGGDEAFF
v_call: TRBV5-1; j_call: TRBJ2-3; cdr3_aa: CASSFRGGGGTDTQYF
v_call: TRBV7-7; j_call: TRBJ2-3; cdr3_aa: CASSLGGSGDTQYF
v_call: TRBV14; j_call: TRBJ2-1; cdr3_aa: CASSQEFLGGEQFF
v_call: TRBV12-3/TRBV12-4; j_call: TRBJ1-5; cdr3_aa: CASRGAISNQPQHF
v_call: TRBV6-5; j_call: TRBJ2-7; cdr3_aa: CASKGGYEQYF
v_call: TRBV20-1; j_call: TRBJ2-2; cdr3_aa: CSAGDAGELFF
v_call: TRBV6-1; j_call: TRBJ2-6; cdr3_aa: CASSEDDRAAGANVLTF
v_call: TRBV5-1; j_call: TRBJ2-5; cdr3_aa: CASSLIGLTTRETQYF
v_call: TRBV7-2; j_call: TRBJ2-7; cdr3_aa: CASSFRDRHTQQYF
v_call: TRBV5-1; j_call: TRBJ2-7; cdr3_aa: CASHRDGASYEQYF
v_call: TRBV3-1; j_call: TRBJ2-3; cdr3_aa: CASMGRGTDTQYF
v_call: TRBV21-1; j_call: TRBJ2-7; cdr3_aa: CASTGLAGGTPTIEQYF
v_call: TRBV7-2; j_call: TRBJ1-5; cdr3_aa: CASSDYSNQPQHF
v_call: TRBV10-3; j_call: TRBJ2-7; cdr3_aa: CAISESGVVTEEQYF
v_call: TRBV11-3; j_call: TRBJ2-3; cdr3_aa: CASSLGVTGPTDTQYF
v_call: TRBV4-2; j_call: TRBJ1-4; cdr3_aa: CASSQEQAFNEKLFF
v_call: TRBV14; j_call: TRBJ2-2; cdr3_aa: CASSQGWGGLGGELFF
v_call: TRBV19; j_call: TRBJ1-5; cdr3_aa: CASRQGGSNQPQHF
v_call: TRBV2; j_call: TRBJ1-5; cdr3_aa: CASSDGRGQDSNQPQHF
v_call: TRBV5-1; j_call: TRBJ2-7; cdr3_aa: CASSLVQGSPSYEQYF
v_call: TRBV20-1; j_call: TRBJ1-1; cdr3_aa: CSAPRDRAPEAFF
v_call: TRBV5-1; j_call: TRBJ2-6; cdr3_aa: CASSLVVGGSGANVLTF
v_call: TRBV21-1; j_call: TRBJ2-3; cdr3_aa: CASSKALRLLRGMADTQYF
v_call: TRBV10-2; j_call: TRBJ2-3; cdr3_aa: CASGPSGGLTDTQYF
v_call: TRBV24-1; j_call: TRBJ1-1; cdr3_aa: CATRGGYRYTEAFF
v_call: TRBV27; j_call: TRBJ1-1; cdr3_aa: CASRAFGGEGTEAFF
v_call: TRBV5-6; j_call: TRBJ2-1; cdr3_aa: CASSLGSGGTYNEQFF
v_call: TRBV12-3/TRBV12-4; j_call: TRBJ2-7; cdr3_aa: CATRLAGGYEQYF
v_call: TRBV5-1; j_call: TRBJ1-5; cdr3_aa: CASSSGTGINQPQHF
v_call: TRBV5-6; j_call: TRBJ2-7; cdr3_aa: CASTGIAAHEQYF
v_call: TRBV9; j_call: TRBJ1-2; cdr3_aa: CASSVRDNYNYGYTF
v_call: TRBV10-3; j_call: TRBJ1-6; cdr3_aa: CAISESMAADGSPLHF
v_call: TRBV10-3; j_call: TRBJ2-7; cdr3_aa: CAISESLTVSYEQYF
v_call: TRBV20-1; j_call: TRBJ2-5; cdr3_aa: CSASWRQQQETQYF
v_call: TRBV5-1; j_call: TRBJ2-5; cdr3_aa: CASSILTGGETQYF
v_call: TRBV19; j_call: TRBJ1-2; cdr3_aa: CASTGVLGANYGYTF
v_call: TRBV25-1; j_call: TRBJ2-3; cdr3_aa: CASSVVGTDTQYF
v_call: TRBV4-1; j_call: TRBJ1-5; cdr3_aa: CASSQEGDRVNQPQHF
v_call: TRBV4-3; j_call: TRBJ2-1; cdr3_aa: CASSQDLAGGGEQFF
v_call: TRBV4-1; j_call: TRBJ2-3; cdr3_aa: CASSPRLAGLGTDTQYF
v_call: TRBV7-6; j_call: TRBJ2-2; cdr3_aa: CASSLEVAGEDTGELFF
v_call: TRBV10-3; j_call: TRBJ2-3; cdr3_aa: CAISSSGGAFPDTQYF
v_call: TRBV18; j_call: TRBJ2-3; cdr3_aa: CASSLFGGGITDTQYF
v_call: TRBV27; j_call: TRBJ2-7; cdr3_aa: CASSFGAGAPYEQYF
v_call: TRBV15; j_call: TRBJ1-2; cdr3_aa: CATSRETGPDYGYTF